This is a list of T cell receptor beta chains from one sample in a study of shared clonotypes between healthy human individuals. Method: immunoSEQ multiplex PCR; TCRdb's copy keeps in-frame clones and lacks some. The data show 550,000 to 850,000 clones, with 72% seen just once and under 2% held by the top ten. Specimen: memory CD4+ T cells sorted from blood. The origin of the receptors is a woman aged 25 to 39 in good health. The CDR3 runs from the conserved cysteine through the conserved F or W. The D gene is left open where the match is weak. The size of a clone is reported for some rows only, either as once, few or many, or as a class for expanded clones.

size: NA
D: NA
V: TRBV21-1
J: TRBJ1-2
DNA: TGTGCCAGCAGCAAAGCCGGGACAGGGAGAGTATCAAGGTATGGCTACACCTTC
CDR3: CASSKAGTGRVSRYGYTF

size: NA
D: NA
V: TRBV18
J: TRBJ2-1
DNA: TGTGCCAGCTCACCATTCAGCTCTTCCTACAATGAGCAGTTCTTC
CDR3: CASSPFSSSYNEQFF

size: NA
D: TRBD2
V: TRBV4-1
J: TRBJ2-7
DNA: TGCGCCAGCAGCCAAGATTCGCTAGCGGGACCCTACGAGCAGTACTTC
CDR3: CASSQDSLAGPYEQYF

size: NA
D: NA
V: TRBV7-8
J: TRBJ1-1
DNA: TGTGCCAGCAGCTTAGCGGCAGGCGGGACGACTGAAGCTTTCTTT
CDR3: CASSLAAGGTTEAFF

size: NA
D: TRBD2
V: TRBV7-8
J: TRBJ2-1
DNA: TGTGCCAGCAGCTTAGTTGCTAGCGGGAGAGACAGGAAAAGGAACAATGAGCAGTTCTTC
CDR3: CASSLVASGRDRKRNNEQFF

size: NA
D: NA
V: TRBV28
J: TRBJ1-3
DNA: TGTGCCAGCAGCCAGCGAATCTCTGGAAACACCATATATTTT
CDR3: CASSQRISGNTIYF

size: NA
D: TRBD2
V: TRBV6-5
J: TRBJ2-1
DNA: TGTGCCAGCAGTCAGATAGCGGGAGGGCCATTCGAGCAGTTCTTC
CDR3: CASSQIAGGPFEQFF

size: once
D: TRBD1
V: TRBV5-1
J: TRBJ2-3
DNA: TGCGCCAGCAGCTCACAGGGGTTTTATGCAGATACGCAGTATTTT
CDR3: CASSSQGFYADTQYF

size: many
D: NA
V: TRBV20-1
J: TRBJ2-3
DNA: TGCAGTGCTCGGTCCACAGATACGCAGTATTTT
CDR3: CSARSTDTQYF

size: few
D: NA
V: TRBV28
J: TRBJ2-7
DNA: TGTGCCAGCAGCCCTCACGGGGGCGAGTACGAGCAGTACTTC
CDR3: CASSPHGGEYEQYF

size: few
D: NA
V: TRBV28
J: TRBJ1-2
DNA: TGTGCCAGCAGTAGAGGTTATAACTATGGCTACACCTTC
CDR3: CASSRGYNYGYTF

size: many
D: NA
V: TRBV5-1
J: TRBJ1-2
DNA: TGCGCCAGCAGCTTTGAGGGCTACACCTTC
CDR3: CASSFEGYTF

size: NA
D: NA
V: TRBV9
J: TRBJ1-2
DNA: TGTGCCAGCAGCGTTCTATTAGGCGTAGGCACTAACTATGGCTACACCTTC
CDR3: CASSVLLGVGTNYGYTF

size: NA
D: NA
V: TRBV2
J: TRBJ2-5
DNA: TGTGCCAGCAGTGAACTAGGCCTGGGGACCCAGTACTTC
CDR3: CASSELGLGTQYF

size: NA
D: NA
V: TRBV5-1
J: TRBJ2-7
DNA: TGCGCCAGCCGTGACCAGGCGTACGAGCAGTACTTC
CDR3: CASRDQAYEQYF

size: NA
D: NA
V: TRBV5-5
J: TRBJ2-3
DNA: TGTGCCAGCAGCTTGTCTTGGGATTCCACAGATACGCAGTATTTT
CDR3: CASSLSWDSTDTQYF

size: NA
D: NA
V: TRBV5-4
J: TRBJ2-3
DNA: TGTGCCAGCAGCAAGGCGAGCACAGATACGCAGTATTTT
CDR3: CASSKASTDTQYF

size: NA
D: NA
V: TRBV5-1
J: TRBJ2-2
DNA: TGCGCCAGCATGAGGGGAGACACCGGGGAGCTGTTTTTT
CDR3: CASMRGDTGELFF

size: NA
D: TRBD2
V: TRBV28
J: TRBJ2-7
DNA: TGTGCCAGCAGACCGCGGGAGGGGAGCTCCTACGAGCAGTACTTC
CDR3: CASRPREGSSYEQYF

size: NA
D: NA
V: TRBV6-1
J: TRBJ2-3
DNA: TGTGCCAGCAGTCCGGGAGAGGGCACAGATACGCAGTATTTT
CDR3: CASSPGEGTDTQYF

size: NA
D: NA
V: TRBV5-4
J: TRBJ2-6
DNA: TGTGCCAGCAGCTTGTCGCTGGGGGCTTATGGGGCCAACGTCCTGACTTTC
CDR3: CASSLSLGAYGANVLTF

size: once
D: NA
V: TRBV21-1
J: TRBJ2-7
DNA: TGTGCCAGCCTTCCAGGGGGCATCGACGAGCAGTACTTC
CDR3: CASLPGGIDEQYF

size: NA
D: TRBD2
V: TRBV11-2
J: TRBJ2-5
DNA: TGTGCCAGCAGCCCACCGGGGGAGGGGAGAGAGACCCAGTACTTC
CDR3: CASSPPGEGRETQYF

size: NA
D: TRBD1
V: TRBV5-1
J: TRBJ1-1
DNA: TGCGCCAGCAGGCCTGCACAGGGGAGGCCTGAAGCTTTCTTT
CDR3: CASRPAQGRPEAFF

size: few
D: TRBD1
V: TRBV19
J: TRBJ2-3
DNA: TGTGCCAGTAGTATCGGGACAGGGTCCACAGATACGCAGTATTTT
CDR3: CASSIGTGSTDTQYF

size: many
D: NA
V: TRBV4-2
J: TRBJ2-2
DNA: TGTGCCAGCAGCCAAGGTGGGAGCGGCACCGGGGAGCTGTTTTTT
CDR3: CASSQGGSGTGELFF

size: NA
D: NA
V: TRBV7-8
J: TRBJ1-1
DNA: TGTGCCAGCAGCCAGAGGTGGGGGCGATCGGTTACTGAAGCTTTCTTT
CDR3: CASSQRWGRSVTEAFF

size: NA
D: TRBD1
V: TRBV27
J: TRBJ2-3
DNA: TGTGCCAGCAGGACAGGGGGCGATACGCAGTATTTT
CDR3: CASRTGGDTQYF

size: NA
D: NA
V: TRBV30
J: TRBJ2-5
DNA: TGTGCGGGGGGCTCTTCCCAAGAGACCCAGTACTTC
CDR3: CAGGSSQETQYF

size: NA
D: NA
V: TRBV5-5
J: TRBJ2-3
DNA: TGTGCCAGCAGCTTGGCAACAAGCTCTAGCACAGATACGCAGTATTTT
CDR3: CASSLATSSSTDTQYF

size: many
D: TRBD2
V: TRBV18
J: TRBJ2-7
DNA: TGTGCCAGCTCACCTGGATCAGGGACTAACTACGAGCAGTACTTC
CDR3: CASSPGSGTNYEQYF

size: NA
D: NA
V: TRBV5-1
J: TRBJ1-2
DNA: TGCGCCAGCAGCTTCTTCAGGGGAGGTGGCTACACCTTC
CDR3: CASSFFRGGGYTF

size: few
D: NA
V: TRBV2
J: TRBJ2-5
DNA: TGTGCCGCGGCGACTAGGCCACAAGAGACCCAGTACTTC
CDR3: CAAATRPQETQYF

size: NA
D: TRBD2
V: TRBV18
J: TRBJ2-7
DNA: TGTGCCAGCTCACCACGGTCTAGCGGGACTTCCTACGAGCAGTACTTC
CDR3: CASSPRSSGTSYEQYF

size: NA
D: NA
V: TRBV19
J: TRBJ2-1
DNA: TGTGCCAGTACACCTCGGACGGGTGAATTTTACAATGAGCAGTTCTTC
CDR3: CASTPRTGEFYNEQFF

size: NA
D: NA
V: TRBV28
J: TRBJ1-2
DNA: TGTGCCAGCAGCCCCAGCCCGGACGGATCCTATGGCTACACCTTC
CDR3: CASSPSPDGSYGYTF